The 21 T cell receptor beta chains in this list originate from one sample, sequenced in a study of CD8 T cells in Susac syndrome (dated by TCRdb to the late 2010s). The library was obtained by the immunoSEQ multiplex PCR assay. RNA was extracted using the RNeasy kit, and roughly 0.5 to 1 ug of the RNA was reverse transcribed with random hexamers. TCRdb reworked the public reads: Q25 trimming with fastp, MiXCR clone assembly, productive beta chains retained. Rows with a matching CDR3 protein are joined into one entry that keeps the most common DNA and genes. The table for this sample lists 150,000 to 200,000 distinct CDR3 sequences; roughly 95% of them were counted only once. The top ten clonotypes cover about 0.093% of the sample. Sequencing was done on a sample of CD4+ T cells from PBMCs. The source is a human donor with multiple sclerosis.

The chain joins TRBV4-2 to TRBJ2-1, with TRBD1 matching 9 bases. V gave up 3 bases and J gave up 8 bases; unmatched junction bases: 8. CDR1 LGHNA and CDR2 YNFKEQ come from the germline V gene. This CDR3 is 15 amino acids long. CDR3 amino acids: CASSQAQQGADEQFF. DNA of the CDR3: TGTGCCAGCAGCCAGGCTCAACAGGGGGCGGATGAGCAGTTCTTC.

The J gene is TRBJ2-7, the V gene TRBV30; D gene uncertain. Germline CDR1 and CDR2: GTSNPN and SVGIG (reference sequence). The CDR3 spans 12 residues. V was shortened by 2 bases and J by 3 bases, with 8 bases between the two germline ends. This chain's CDR3 is CAWSPPSYEQYF. In DNA, the CDR3 is TGTGCCTGGAGTCCCCCCAGCTACGAGCAGTACTTC.

The chain carries TRBV5-6 and TRBJ1-1; D might be TRBD1 (6 bases). CDR1 SGHDT and CDR2 YYEEEE come from the germline V gene. There are 19 residues in the CDR3. With 0 bases removed from V and 4 bases from J, the gap between germline ends came to 25 bases. CDR3 nucleotides: TGTGCCAGCAGCTTGGAGGCGTTGGGGGCCCGAAGTTGGACCACTGAAGCTTTCTTT. As protein: CASSLEALGARSWTTEAFF. The whole variable domain, remainder taken from reference TRBV5-6 and TRBJ1-1, is DAGVTQSPTHLIKTRGQQVTLRCSPKSGHDTVSWYQQALGQGPQFIFQYYEEEERQRGNFPDRFSGHQFPNYSSELNVNALLLGDSALYLCASSLEALGARSWTTEAFFGQGTRLTVV.

This chain uses TRBV12-3 or TRBV12-4 with TRBJ2-3; 11 bases match TRBD2. This CDR3 contains 20 residues. The V and J ends lost 3 bases and 2 bases, in that order; junction bases with no gene match: 16. The CDR3: CASSFTPGLAGTTDTDTQYF. The CDR3 DNA reads TGTGCCAGCAGTTTTACCCCTGGACTAGCGGGTACAACTGACACAGATACGCAGTATTTT.

The rearrangement uses TRBV7-9 and TRBJ2-5; 7 nucleotides align to TRBD1. J gave up 0 bases and V 3 bases, and 7 bases lay outside the gene matches. This CDR3 is 16 amino acids long. CDR1 and CDR2 from the germline V gene are SEHNR and FQNEAQ (reference sequence). The CDR3 region has the DNA TGTGCCAGCAGCTTGGGCGCCGGGACAGACCAAGAGACCCAGTACTTC. Its protein product is CASSLGAGTDQETQYF.

The chain uses TRBV28 and TRBJ2-3, with 12 positions matching TRBD2. V was pared by 7 bases and J by 14 bases, with 10 bases of the junction left unmatched. Germline values: CDR1 MDHEN, CDR2 SYDVKM. CDR3 length: 13 residues. The DNA of the CDR3 is TGTGCCAGCACCGACACTAGCGGGGGGAGAGGGTATTTT. The encoded protein is CASTDTSGGRGYF. Looking up the rest from reference TRBV28 and TRBJ2-3 gives the full variable domain: DVKVTQSSRYLVKRTGEKVFLECVQDMDHENMFWYRQDPGLGLRLIYFSYDVKMKEKGDIPEGYSVSREKKERFSLILESASTNQTSMYLCASTDTSGGRGYFGPGTRLTVL.

The chain couples TRBV3-1 to TRBJ1-2, with D unresolved. The V gene lost 3 bases and the J gene lost 10 bases, with 9 bases spanning the gap. Germline V gives CDR1 LGHDT, CDR2 YNNKEL (reference sequence). CDR3 length: 11 amino acids. CDR3 coding DNA: TGTGCCAGCAGCCAGTGGGATTTCTACACCTTC. Translation: CASSQWDFYTF.

The V gene is TRBV20-1, the J gene TRBJ2-6; 7 nucleotides match TRBD1. Germline trimming cut 1 base from V and 0 bases from J; bases unmatched to any gene: 6. Germline loops: CDR1 DFQATT, CDR2 SNEGSKA (reference sequence). CDR3 length: 17 residues. The CDR3 bases are TGCAGTGCTAGAGGGGGGACAGCCTACTCTGGGGCCAACGTCCTGACTTTC. This translates into CSARGGTAYSGANVLTF.

The chain couples TRBV4-3 to TRBJ1-2; D ambiguous. Germline assignment: CDR1 LGHNA and CDR2 YSLEER. The CDR3 length is 9 residues. Trimming took off 4 bases at V and 9 bases at J, with 3 bases between the two ends. The CDR3 coding sequence is TGCGCCAGCAGCCCCAGCTACACCTTC. Translation: CASSPSYTF.

The chain has TRBV29-1 and TRBJ1-1; D gene uncertain. The CDR3 is 13 residues long. Looked up from germline, CDR1 is SQVTM and CDR2 is ANQGSEA. Trimming shortened V by 4 bases and J by 1 base, and 10 bases separated the two germline ends. The CDR3 DNA is TGCAGCGTTGGGTCCCAAGGGAACACTGAAGCTTTCTTT. It is translated as CSVGSQGNTEAFF.

This clonotype appeared once. The rearrangement links TRBV7-9 to TRBJ2-5; 7 bases match TRBD2. The V segment lost 4 bases and the J segment 3 bases; nucleotides outside the gene matches: 8. CDR1 SEHNR and CDR2 FQNEAQ come from the germline V gene (reference sequence). The CDR3 has 15 amino acids. The CDR3 DNA reads TGTGCCAGCAGCTGGGTTGGGGGGGGAGAAGAGACCCAGTACTTC. As protein: CASSWVGGGEETQYF.

CDR3 coding DNA: TGTGCCAGCAGCCAAGAAGGGACAGGGGCGCGCACCGGGGAGCTGTTTTTT. As protein: CASSQEGTGARTGELFF. This rearrangement joins TRBV3-1 to TRBJ2-2, with 10 bases lining up with TRBD1. Unmatched junction bases numbered 5, after V lost 0 bases and J lost 4 bases. Germline values: CDR1 LGHDT, CDR2 YNNKEL (reference sequence). This CDR3 is 17 amino acids long. Supplemented by reference TRBV3-1 and TRBJ2-2, the full variable domain reads DTAVSQTPKYLVTQMGNDKSIKCEQNLGHDTMYWYKQDSKKFLKIMFSYNNKELIINETVPNRFSPKSPDKAHLNLHINSLELGDSAVYFCASSQEGTGARTGELFFGEGSRLTVL.

The V and J genes are TRBV6-5 and TRBJ2-3, with D unclear. V was pared by 6 bases and J by 4 bases, with 14 bases between. Germline V gene sequence: CDR1 MNHEY, CDR2 SVGAGI. This CDR3 has 14 amino acids. DNA of the CDR3: TGTGCCAGCAGAAGGAGATTAGGGCCAGATACGCAGTATTTT. Translation: CASRRRLGPDTQYF.

V and J are TRBV6-6 and TRBJ1-6; no definite D call. CDR1 and CDR2 (germline): MNHNY, SVGAGI (reference sequence). V was shortened by 0 bases and J by 5 bases, with 8 bases between the two germline ends. The CDR3 sequence is 15 residues long. The CDR3 coding sequence is TGTGCCAGCAGTTACTCGCCGGAGGATAATTCACCCCTCCACTTT. Protein sequence: CASSYSPEDNSPLHF.

The V and J genes are TRBV11-2 and TRBJ2-1; D perhaps matches TRBD1 (6 bases). Germline V gives CDR1 SGHAT, CDR2 FQNNGV. Trimming cost V 6 bases and J 4 bases, with 10 bases left between them. This CDR3 comprises 13 residues. The CDR3 bases are TGTGCCAGCAGGTTACAGGGTTACAATGAGCAGTTCTTC. Protein: CASRLQGYNEQFF.

The chain couples TRBV30 to TRBJ2-3, with TRBD2 as a possible D gene (6 bases). This CDR3 is 12 amino acids long. From germline, CDR1 is GTSNPN and CDR2 SVGIG (reference sequence). The V and J ends lost 4 bases and 3 bases respectively, with 8 bases between them. The CDR3 protein is CAWTAGTDTQYF. Here the CDR3 DNA reads TGTGCCTGGACGGCGGGGACAGATACGCAGTATTTT.

This clonotype appeared a few times. The rearrangement uses TRBV18 and TRBJ2-7; D gene ambiguous. The CDR3 loop spans 13 amino acids. Germline values: CDR1 KGHSH, CDR2 LQKENI. V lost 2 bases to trimming and J lost 1 base, with 6 bases between them. CDR3 sequence reads: CASSPGGSYEQYF. As DNA, the CDR3 is TGTGCCAGCTCACCAGGCGGATCCTACGAGCAGTACTTC.

The chain combines TRBV9 with TRBJ1-2; D unresolved. The ends were cut back, 0 bases at V and 4 bases at J, with 13 bases in the middle. The CDR3 consists of 15 residues. Per germline, CDR1 SGDLS and CDR2 YYNGEE. CDR3 coding DNA: TGTGCCAGCAGCGTAGAATCTGCAGGAATCTATGGCTACACCTTC. Translating gives CASSVESAGIYGYTF.

The gene calls are TRBV29-1 and TRBJ1-2; no definite D call. The ends were cut back, 1 base at V and 2 bases at J, with 8 bases in the middle. The germline CDR1 and CDR2 sequences are SQVTM and ANQGSEA. The CDR3 has 13 amino acids. This chain's CDR3 is CSVEVLRNYGYTF. The CDR3 DNA is TGCAGCGTTGAAGTTCTCAGGAACTATGGCTACACCTTC.

This clonotype was counted once. V is TRBV30 and J is TRBJ2-2; D gene uncertain. Trimming left V 1 base short and J 0 bases short, with 6 bases between. CDR3 size: 14 residues. The germline V gene encodes CDR1 GTSNPN and CDR2 SVGIG (reference sequence). This CDR3 is CAWSAATNTGELFF. CDR3 DNA sequence: TGTGCCTGGAGTGCGGCAACGAACACCGGGGAGCTGTTTTTT.

The gene calls are TRBV20-1 and TRBJ2-1; D is ambiguous. V lost 6 bases to trimming and J lost 8 bases, with 29 bases between them. Germline CDR1 reads DFQATT; CDR2 reads SNEGSKA (reference sequence). The CDR3 spans 17 residues. The CDR3 DNA sequence: TGCAGTGCGGATGGGCTCCCTGGCGAATCCCAAATGGATGAGCAGTTCTTC. Translating gives CSADGLPGESQMDEQFF.